These 24 T cell receptor beta chains came from one sample sequenced in a study of T-cell memory formation after mild COVID-19. Each CDR3 protein gets one entry after TCRdb re-called the 5' RACE reads with MiXCR. The table shows over 500,000 distinct CDR3 sequences, with roughly 17% occurring only once. Sequencing used PBMCs or a T cell subset sorted from them (not recorded which). The receptors were sampled from an adult woman who had mild COVID-19 (a few samples of this study predate the infection). Cell type and time point are not known.

This clonotype was detected a few times. The rearrangement uses TRBV12-3 or TRBV12-4 and TRBJ1-5, with D uncertain. Trimming removed 3 bases at V and 5 bases at J, with 8 bases between. The CDR3 runs to 13 residues. In nucleotides, the CDR3 is TGTGCCAGCAGTTTCAACGACTATCAGCCCCAGCATTTT. Amino acids: CASSFNDYQPQHF.

The V and J genes are TRBV20-1 and TRBJ2-1; no clear D. V shed 6 bases and J shed 3 bases, with 18 bases lying between them. This CDR3 comprises 15 residues. The germline V gene encodes CDR1 DFQATT and CDR2 SNEGSKA (reference sequence). The CDR3 bases are TGCAGTGCGCTCACGCCCCAGTATCGCTACAATGAGCAGTTCTTC. It specifies CSALTPQYRYNEQFF.

The V gene is TRBV11-3, the J gene TRBJ1-4; TRBD1 agrees at 10 bases. The CDR3 has 16 amino acids. Germline values: CDR1 SGHNT, CDR2 YENEEA. The V gene end was trimmed by 5 bases and the J gene end by 7 bases; junction bases not matched to a gene: 10. CDR3 nucleotide sequence: TGTGCCAGCAGCCTAGGACAGGGGGGAGTCCGTGAAAAACTGTTTTTT. It codes for CASSLGQGGVREKLFF.

This clonotype was counted between two and nine times. The chain uses TRBV7-3 and TRBJ1-1; a weak D match, TRBD1 (5 bases). This CDR3 region has 15 residues. Germline assignment: CDR1 SGHTA and CDR2 FQGTGA. V shed 5 bases and J shed 1 base, with 14 bases lying between them. CDR3 sequence reads: CASSLIRGKNTEAFF. For the CDR3, the DNA is TGTGCCAGCAGCCTTATCCGGGGGAAGAACACTGAAGCTTTCTTT.

This clonotype was seen more than once but under ten times. V usage is TRBV20-1 and J usage is TRBJ1-2; D is unclear. V was pared by 0 bases and J by 5 bases, with 10 bases between. The CDR3 has 13 amino acids. Looked up from germline, CDR1 is DFQATT and CDR2 is SNEGSKA (reference sequence). This CDR3 reads CSARDPGSYGYTF. CDR3 in DNA: TGCAGTGCTAGAGATCCGGGTTCATATGGCTACACCTTC.

This clonotype was recorded a few times. The chain recombines TRBV2 with TRBJ2-2, with D perhaps TRBD2 (5 bases). CDR1 SNHLY and CDR2 FYNNEI come from the germline V gene. Trimming pared 6 bases from V and 0 bases from J, leaving 14 bases between. CDR3 length: 16 amino acids. The CDR3 protein is CASRRERQTNTGELFF. CDR3 sequence (DNA): TGTGCCAGCAGGAGGGAACGCCAGACGAACACCGGGGAGCTGTTTTTT. Full variable domain (remainder filled in from reference TRBV2 and TRBJ2-2): EPEVTQTPSHQVTQMGQEVILRCVPISNHLYFYWYRQILGQKVEFLVSFYNNEISEKSEIFDDQFSVERPDGSNFTLKIRSTKLEDSAMYFCASRRERQTNTGELFFGEGSRLTVL.

Only a few counts were recorded for this clonotype. The chain recombines TRBV11-2 with TRBJ2-5, with TRBD2 identical over 7 bases. Germline V lookup: CDR1 SGHAT, CDR2 FQNNGV. Losses at the gene ends were 3 bases for V and 5 bases for J; bases not matched to a gene: 6. This CDR3 region has 14 residues. CDR3 in amino acids: CASSFYGGGETQYF. The CDR3 nucleotides are TGTGCCAGCAGCTTTTACGGGGGAGGGGAGACCCAGTACTTC.

This clonotype has more than one count but fewer than ten. CDR3 DNA sequence: TGTGCCAGCAGCTCAAGGACAGGGGAAGCCTCTGGGGCCAACGTCCTGACTTTC. Protein sequence: CASSSRTGEASGANVLTF. The V and J genes are TRBV3-1 and TRBJ2-6; 9 bases line up with TRBD1. The CDR3 is 18 amino acids. Germline V gives CDR1 LGHDT, CDR2 YNNKEL (reference sequence). V shed 5 bases, J shed 0 bases, and the junction held 8 bases outside the gene matches.

This clonotype was counted many times. This chain uses TRBV6-2 or TRBV6-3 with TRBJ2-1; D not certain. The CDR3 runs 18 residues. Germline CDR1 and CDR2: MNHEY and SVGEGT. V lost 0 bases to trimming and J lost 6 bases, with 21 bases between them. CDR3 sequence: CASSYSLLQSYRSNEQFF. CDR3 DNA: TGTGCCAGCAGTTACTCGCTCCTTCAGAGCTATAGATCCAATGAGCAGTTCTTC.

The V and J genes are TRBV7-9 and TRBJ2-2; the D gene could be TRBD1 or TRBD2 (6 bases each). V dropped 6 bases and J dropped 5 bases, with 19 bases sitting between them. This CDR3 has 16 amino acids. In germline, CDR1 is SEHNR, CDR2 FQNEAQ (reference sequence). CDR3 region: CASRTARGGTTGELFF. CDR3 sequence (DNA): TGTGCCAGCAGAACGGCACGAGGGGGGACGACCGGGGAGCTGTTTTTT.

This chain connects TRBV30 to TRBJ2-1; tentative D call: TRBD2 (6 bases). This CDR3 spans 19 amino acids. Looked up from germline, CDR1 is GTSNPN and CDR2 is SVGIG (reference sequence). Trimming took 0 bases from V and 0 from J, leaving 21 bases between them. In DNA, the CDR3 is TGTGCCTGGAGTGTACTGCCAGCGGGTCTGGTGAGCTCCTACAATGAGCAGTTCTTC. Translating it yields CAWSVLPAGLVSSYNEQFF.

The chain links TRBV6-1 to TRBJ1-1; D gene unclear. The V end lost 6 bases, the J end lost 4 bases, and 15 bases lay between the germline ends. The germline gives CDR1 MNHNS, CDR2 SASEGT. The CDR3 is made up of 14 amino acids. DNA of the CDR3: TGTGCCAGCAGCATCGATCCCGGCGGCACTGAAGCTTTCTTT. As protein: CASSIDPGGTEAFF.

V and J are TRBV6-2 or TRBV6-3 and TRBJ1-2; TRBD1 is a possible D gene (5 bases). V shed 8 bases and J shed 7 bases, with 11 bases lying between them. Per germline, CDR1 MNHEY and CDR2 SVGEGT. There are 11 residues in the CDR3. In DNA form, the CDR3 reads TGTGCCAGCGGGCAGGGCATTGGCTACACCTTC. It translates to CASGQGIGYTF.

The chain links TRBV21-1 to TRBJ2-7. TRBV21-1 is a known pseudogene. CDR3 length: 13 residues. The CDR3 DNA follows: TGTGCCAGCTCAGGACCCGGCTCCTACGAGCAGTACTTC. It translates to CASSGPGSYEQYF.

This clonotype was seen only a few times. J is TRBJ2-3 and V is TRBV7-2; no definite D call. There are 17 residues in the CDR3. The V gene lost 1 base and the J gene lost 0 bases, with 14 bases spanning the gap. Germline loops: CDR1 SGHTA, CDR2 FQGNSA. CDR3 amino acids: CASSLVPQGLSTDTQYF. CDR3 coding DNA: TGTGCCAGCAGCTTAGTTCCACAAGGCCTTAGCACAGATACGCAGTATTTT.

The chain combines TRBV14 with TRBJ2-5, with 10 bases aligning to TRBD2. This CDR3 is built from 15 residues. From germline, CDR1 is SGHDN and CDR2 FVKESK. Trimming at V came to 1 base and at J to 5 bases, leaving 4 bases not matched to a gene. The CDR3 nucleotides are TGTGCCAGCAGCCAAGTGGAAGCGGGAGGGGAGACCCAGTACTTC. As protein: CASSQVEAGGETQYF.

A few counts support this clonotype. The chain carries TRBV6-2 or TRBV6-3 and TRBJ2-5; D gene unclear. The CDR3 has 18 amino acids. Trimming pared 2 bases from V and 1 base from J, leaving 20 bases between. CDR1 is MNHEY and CDR2 is SVGEGT in the germline V gene. The CDR3: CASSYPSVATESQETQYF. CDR3 nucleotides: TGTGCCAGCAGTTACCCGAGCGTGGCAACAGAATCCCAAGAGACCCAGTACTTC.

The V and J genes are TRBV7-2 and TRBJ2-7; D may be TRBD2 (6 bases). The CDR3 totals 14 residues. The germline V and J ends were trimmed by 1 base and 2 bases, with 9 bases remaining between them. Germline CDR1 SGHTA, CDR2 FQGNSA. As DNA, the CDR3 is TGTGCCAGCAGCTTAGTAGCGGCAGCCTACGAGCAGTACTTC. It codes for CASSLVAAAYEQYF.

V gene TRBV7-9 combines with J gene TRBJ2-5; TRBD1 agrees at 7 bases. Looked up from germline, CDR1 is SEHNR and CDR2 is FQNEAQ (reference sequence). Trimming at V came to 5 bases and at J to 1 base, leaving 7 bases not matched to a gene. This CDR3 is 15 amino acids long. CDR3 sequence reads: CASSPRGQFQETQYF. CDR3 bases: TGTGCCAGCAGCCCCCGGGGACAGTTCCAAGAGACCCAGTACTTC.

The rearrangement uses TRBV5-5 and TRBJ2-2; D gene unclear. The CDR3 is 13 amino acids. In germline, CDR1 is SGHKS, CDR2 YYEKEE (reference sequence). Trimming pared 1 base from V and 5 bases from J, leaving 6 bases between. DNA of the CDR3: TGTGCCAGCAGCTTGTACGAGACCGGGGAGCTGTTTTTT. Translated, it gives CASSLYETGELFF.

V usage is TRBV7-9 and J usage is TRBJ1-4; D not resolved. V lost 1 base to trimming and J lost 3 bases, with 12 bases between them. The germline V gene has CDR1 SEHNR and CDR2 FQNEAQ (reference sequence). This CDR3 spans 16 amino acids. CDR3: CASSLDRTAPNEKLFF. The CDR3 nucleotides read TGTGCCAGCAGCTTAGACCGGACGGCTCCTAATGAAAAACTGTTTTTT.

The chain combines TRBV5-1 with TRBJ2-3; 10 bases match TRBD2. Germline lookup yields CDR1 SGHRS and CDR2 YFSETQ. V gave up 4 bases and J gave up 1 base; unmatched junction bases: 18. The CDR3 has 20 amino acids. CDR3 bases: TGCGCCAGCAGCCCATATGCGAGCAGCGGGGGGGCCGTCGGCACAGATACGCAGTATTTT. Translated, it gives CASSPYASSGGAVGTDTQYF.

The chain joins TRBV14 to TRBJ2-3, with 8 nucleotides matching TRBD2. Trimming at V came to 1 base and at J to 4 bases, leaving 7 bases not matched to a gene. Germline loops: CDR1 SGHDN, CDR2 FVKESK. The CDR3 is 16 residues long. This CDR3 is CASSQGRGAGADTQYF. The CDR3 DNA sequence: TGTGCCAGCAGCCAAGGGCGGGGGGCCGGAGCAGATACGCAGTATTTT.

A few counts support this clonotype. The V gene is TRBV12-3 or TRBV12-4, the J gene TRBJ2-3; 13 bases line up with TRBD2. Trimming took 5 bases from V and 0 from J; bases not matched to a gene: 8. CDR3 length equals 18 residues. For the CDR3, the DNA is TGTGCCAGCAGTCCCCGTCAACTAGCGGGGGGGAGCACAGATACGCAGTATTTT. Translated, it gives CASSPRQLAGGSTDTQYF.